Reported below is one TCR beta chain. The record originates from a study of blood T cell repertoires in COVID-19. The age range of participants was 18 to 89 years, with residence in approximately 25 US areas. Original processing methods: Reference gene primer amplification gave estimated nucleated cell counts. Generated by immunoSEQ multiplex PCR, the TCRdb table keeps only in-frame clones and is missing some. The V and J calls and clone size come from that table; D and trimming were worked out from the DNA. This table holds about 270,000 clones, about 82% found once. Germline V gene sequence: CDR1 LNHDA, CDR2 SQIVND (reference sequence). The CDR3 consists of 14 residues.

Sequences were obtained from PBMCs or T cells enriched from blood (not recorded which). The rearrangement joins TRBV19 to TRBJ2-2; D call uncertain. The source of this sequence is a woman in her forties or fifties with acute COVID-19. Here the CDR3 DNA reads TGTGCTTGCCATGTACAACAGAACACCGGGGAGCTGTTTTTT. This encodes CACHVQQNTGELFF.